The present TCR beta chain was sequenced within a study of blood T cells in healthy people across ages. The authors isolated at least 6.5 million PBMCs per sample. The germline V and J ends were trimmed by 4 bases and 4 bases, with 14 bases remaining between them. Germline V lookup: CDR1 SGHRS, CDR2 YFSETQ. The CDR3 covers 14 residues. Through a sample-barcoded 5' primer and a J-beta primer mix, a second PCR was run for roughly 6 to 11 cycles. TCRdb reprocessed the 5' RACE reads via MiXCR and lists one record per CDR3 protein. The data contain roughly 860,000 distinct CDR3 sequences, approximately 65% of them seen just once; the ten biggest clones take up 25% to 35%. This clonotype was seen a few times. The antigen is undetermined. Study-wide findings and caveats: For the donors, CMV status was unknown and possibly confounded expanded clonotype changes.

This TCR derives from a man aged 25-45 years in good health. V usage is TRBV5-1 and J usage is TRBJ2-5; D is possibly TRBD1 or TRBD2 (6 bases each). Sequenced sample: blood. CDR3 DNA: TGCGCCAGCAGCGCGGGACACGGATTAGAGACCCAGTACTTC. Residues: CASSAGHGLETQYF.